This entry lists 13 T cell receptor beta chains sequenced from one sample in a study of blood T cell repertoires in COVID-19. Some clones are missing from TCRdb's copy, which holds only in-frame ones; the method was immunoSEQ multiplex PCR. This sample has 130,000 or so clones, with around 89% found just once. The specimen was peripheral blood. These receptors all come from a human donor with COVID-19, enrolled during active disease. The donor label of this sample is uncertain.

The rearrangement links TRBV2 to TRBJ1-2; D call uncertain. This CDR3 is 14 amino acids long. Trimming left V 4 bases short and J 3 bases short, with 12 bases between. Germline-derived CDR1 and CDR2 are SNHLY and FYNNEI. The CDR3 reads CASSARSEHYGYTF. The CDR3 DNA follows: TGTGCCAGCAGTGCCAGATCGGAGCACTATGGCTACACCTTC. Complete variable domain (other parts from reference TRBV2 and TRBJ1-2): EPEVTQTPSHQVTQMGQEVILRCVPISNHLYFYWYRQILGQKVEFLVSFYNNEISEKSEIFDDQFSVERPDGSNFTLKIRSTKLEDSAMYFCASSARSEHYGYTFGSGTRLTVV.

The chain employs TRBV9 and TRBJ1-6; D is ambiguous. From germline, CDR1 is SGDLS and CDR2 YYNGEE. The CDR3 totals 14 residues. Trimming took 0 bases from V and 7 from J, leaving 8 bases between them. The CDR3 loop reads CASSVDAENSPLHF. The DNA for the CDR3 is TGTGCCAGCAGCGTAGACGCGGAGAATTCACCCCTCCACTTT.

The chain couples TRBV15 to TRBJ1-3, with D unclear. Per germline, CDR1 LNHNV and CDR2 YYDKDF (reference sequence). The CDR3 contains 15 residues. Trimming pared 0 bases from V and 4 bases from J, leaving 10 bases between. In DNA form, the CDR3 reads TGTGCCACCAGCAGAGATTTGGGCCTCGGAAACACCATATATTTT. Translating gives CATSRDLGLGNTIYF. Drawing the rest from reference TRBV15 and TRBJ1-3, the complete variable domain is DAMVIQNPRYQVTQFGKPVTLSCSQTLNHNVMYWYQQKSSQAPKLLFHYYDKDFNNEADTPDNFQSRRPNTSFCFLDIRSPGLGDTAMYLCATSRDLGLGNTIYFGEGSWLTVV.

This CDR3 reads CASSPQAQVTEAFF. The CDR3 nucleotides read TGTGCCAGCAGTCCACAGGCGCAGGTCACTGAAGCTTTCTTT. The V call is TRBV6-5, the J call TRBJ1-1; TRBD1 might be the D (5 bases). Looked up from germline, CDR1 is MNHEY and CDR2 is SVGAGI. The V and J ends lost 5 bases and 4 bases respectively, with 14 bases between them. The CDR3 is made up of 14 amino acids.

The sample holds a few counts of this clone. The gene calls are TRBV3-1 (or the pseudogene TRBV3-2) and TRBJ1-5; 11 positions match TRBD1. The CDR3 extends over 15 amino acids. Germline V gene sequence: CDR1 LGHDT, CDR2 YNNKEL (reference sequence). V shed 1 base, J shed 5 bases, and the junction held 1 base outside the gene matches. This CDR3 reads CASSQGTGGDQPQHF. CDR3 coding DNA: TGTGCCAGCAGCCAAGGGACAGGGGGCGATCAGCCCCAGCATTTT.

The CDR3 loop is CASSRSSYNEQFF. CDR3 bases: TGTGCCAGTTCTAGGAGCTCCTACAATGAGCAGTTCTTC. The chain joins TRBV6-5 to TRBJ2-1, with unresolved D. Trimming shortened V by 9 bases and J by 0 bases, and 9 bases separated the two germline ends. CDR1 MNHEY and CDR2 SVGAGI come from the germline V gene. CDR3 length: 13 residues.

This chain joins TRBV19 and TRBJ1-1, with D uncertain. V was cut by 6 bases and J by 0 bases, with 5 bases left in between. The germline V gene encodes CDR1 LNHDA and CDR2 SQIVND (reference sequence). The CDR3 runs to 12 residues. The CDR3 protein is CASSPLNTEAFF. Written as DNA, the CDR3 is TGTGCCAGTAGCCCATTGAACACTGAAGCTTTCTTT.

The J gene is TRBJ1-6, the V gene TRBV11-3, with D maybe TRBD1 (6 bases). The CDR3 runs to 19 residues. V lost 6 bases to trimming and J lost 0 bases, with 21 bases between them. CDR1 and CDR2 (germline): SGHNT, YENEEA. Written as DNA, the CDR3 is TGTGCCAGCAGGCAGATAGGGGGAGATGGGAGCTCCTATAATTCACCCCTCCACTTT. Its protein is CASRQIGGDGSSYNSPLHF.

The chain links TRBV5-1 to TRBJ2-2; tentative D call: TRBD2 (5 bases). V lost 4 bases and J lost 5, with 12 bases in between. Germline values: CDR1 SGHRS, CDR2 YFSETQ. This CDR3 region has 14 residues. In DNA, the CDR3 is TGCGCCAGCAGCCCCGGGATCGTAACCGGGGAGCTGTTTTTT. This codes for CASSPGIVTGELFF.

V gene TRBV9 combines with J gene TRBJ2-2; D is possibly TRBD1 (5 bases). Between the trimmed V and J ends, which lost 4 bases and 0 bases, there was a span of 7 bases. Germline CDR1 SGDLS, CDR2 YYNGEE. CDR3 length equals 14 residues. This chain's CDR3 is CASSKQANTGELFF. The CDR3 coding sequence is TGTGCCAGCAGCAAACAGGCGAACACCGGGGAGCTGTTTTTT.

In its sample, this clone was seen once. The V gene is TRBV29-1, the J gene TRBJ1-2; no clear D gene. The CDR3 extends over 13 amino acids. Between the trimmed V and J ends, which lost 4 bases and 5 bases, there was a span of 14 bases. From germline, CDR1 is SQVTM and CDR2 ANQGSEA. In DNA, the CDR3 is TGCAGCGTTGTGCCTCCCAACTATTATGGCTACACCTTC. Amino acid sequence: CSVVPPNYYGYTF.

The chain joins TRBV24-1 to TRBJ2-3, with D perhaps matching TRBD2 (6 bases). V lost 4 bases, J lost 4 bases, and 17 bases lay in between. Germline lookup yields CDR1 KGHDR and CDR2 SFDVKD. CDR3 length equals 16 residues. The CDR3 reads CATSEPGGVSPDTQYF. The CDR3 DNA reads TGTGCCACCAGTGAACCTGGAGGGGTTAGCCCAGATACGCAGTATTTT.

The rearrangement joins TRBV12-3 or TRBV12-4 to TRBJ1-5; D gene ambiguous. V was pared by 0 bases and J by 12 bases, with 9 bases between. The CDR3 loop spans 12 amino acids. CDR3 bases: TGTGCCAGCAGTTTAGCGTTCGGTCGCCAGCATTTT. Protein sequence: CASSLAFGRQHF.